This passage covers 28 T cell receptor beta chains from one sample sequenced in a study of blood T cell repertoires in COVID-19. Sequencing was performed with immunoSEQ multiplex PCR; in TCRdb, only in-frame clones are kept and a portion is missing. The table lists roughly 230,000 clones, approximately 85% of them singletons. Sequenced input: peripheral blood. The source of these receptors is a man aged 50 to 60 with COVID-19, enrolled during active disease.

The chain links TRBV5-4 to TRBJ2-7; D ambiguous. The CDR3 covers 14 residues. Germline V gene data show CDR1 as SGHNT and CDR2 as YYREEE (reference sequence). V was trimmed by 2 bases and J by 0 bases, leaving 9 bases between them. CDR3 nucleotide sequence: TGTGCCAGCAGCTTTCGCGGCAGCTCCTACGAGCAGTACTTC. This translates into CASSFRGSSYEQYF. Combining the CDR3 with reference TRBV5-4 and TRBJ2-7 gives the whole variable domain ETGVTQSPTHLIKTRGQQVTLRCSSQSGHNTVSWYQQALGQGPQFIFQYYREEENGRGNFPPRFSGLQFPNYSSELNVNALELDDSALYLCASSFRGSSYEQYFGPGTRLTVT.

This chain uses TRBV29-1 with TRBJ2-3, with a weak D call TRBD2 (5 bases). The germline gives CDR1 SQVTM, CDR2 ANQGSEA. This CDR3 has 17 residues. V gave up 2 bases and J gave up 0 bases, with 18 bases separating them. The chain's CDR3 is CSVEPIEGKLSTDTQYF. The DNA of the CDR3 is TGCAGCGTTGAACCTATAGAGGGTAAACTTAGCACAGATACGCAGTATTTT.

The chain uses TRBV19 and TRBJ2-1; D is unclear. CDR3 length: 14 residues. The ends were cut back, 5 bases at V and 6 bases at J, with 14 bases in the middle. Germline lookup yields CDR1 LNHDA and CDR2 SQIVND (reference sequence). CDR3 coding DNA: TGTGCCAGTAGTCTGGCCCTCCACCTCAATGAGCAGTTCTTC. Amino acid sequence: CASSLALHLNEQFF. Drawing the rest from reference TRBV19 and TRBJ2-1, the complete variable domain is DGGITQSPKYLFRKEGQNVTLSCEQNLNHDAMYWYRQDPGQGLRLIYYSQIVNDFQKGDIAEGYSVSREKKESFPLTVTSAQKNPTAFYLCASSLALHLNEQFFGPGTRLTVL.

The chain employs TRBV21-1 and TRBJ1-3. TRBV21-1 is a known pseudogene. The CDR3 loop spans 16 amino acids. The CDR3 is CASSKNELNSGNTIYF. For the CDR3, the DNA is TGTGCCAGCAGCAAAAATGAACTTAACTCTGGAAACACCATATATTTT.

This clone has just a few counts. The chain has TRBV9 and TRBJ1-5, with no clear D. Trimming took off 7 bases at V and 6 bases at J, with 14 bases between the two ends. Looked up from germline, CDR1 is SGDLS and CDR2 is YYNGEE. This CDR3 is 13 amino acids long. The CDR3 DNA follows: TGTGCCAGCCCTGCCCCACGGAGTCAGCCCCAGCATTTT. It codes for CASPAPRSQPQHF.

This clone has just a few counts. CDR3 residues: CASSQGGGRDSETQYF. DNA for the CDR3: TGTGCCAGCAGCCAAGGCGGGGGGCGTGATAGTGAGACCCAGTACTTC. V usage is TRBV3-1 (or the pseudogene TRBV3-2) and J usage is TRBJ2-5; 8 bases are shared with TRBD2. This CDR3 comprises 16 residues. Germline assignment: CDR1 LGHDT and CDR2 YNNKEL (reference sequence). The V segment lost 1 base and the J segment 5 bases; nucleotides outside the gene matches: 9.

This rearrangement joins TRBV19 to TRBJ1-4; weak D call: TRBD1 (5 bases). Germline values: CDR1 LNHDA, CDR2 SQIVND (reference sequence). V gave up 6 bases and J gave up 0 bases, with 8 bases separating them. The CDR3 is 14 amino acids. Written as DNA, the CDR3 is TGTGCCAGTAGCCCGACAGCAACTAATGAAAAACTGTTTTTT. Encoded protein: CASSPTATNEKLFF.

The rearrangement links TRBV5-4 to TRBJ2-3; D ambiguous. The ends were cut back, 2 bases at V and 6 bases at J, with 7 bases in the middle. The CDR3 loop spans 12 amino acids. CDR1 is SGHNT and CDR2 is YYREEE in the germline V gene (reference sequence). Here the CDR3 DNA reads TGTGCCAGCAGCTTCCTAGTCGATACGCAGTATTTT. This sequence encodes CASSFLVDTQYF.

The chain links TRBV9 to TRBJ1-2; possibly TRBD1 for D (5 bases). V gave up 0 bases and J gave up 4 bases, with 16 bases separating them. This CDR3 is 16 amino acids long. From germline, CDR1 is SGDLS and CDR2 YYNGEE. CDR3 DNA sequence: TGTGCCAGCAGCGTAGGCGGGACTGCCGCCTCCTATGGCTACACCTTC. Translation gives CASSVGGTAASYGYTF. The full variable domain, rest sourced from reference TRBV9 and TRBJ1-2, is DSGVTQTPKHLITATGQRVTLRCSPRSGDLSVYWYQQSLDQGLQFLIQYYNGEERAKGNILERFSAQQFPDLHSELNLSSLELGDSALYFCASSVGGTAASYGYTFGSGTRLTVV.

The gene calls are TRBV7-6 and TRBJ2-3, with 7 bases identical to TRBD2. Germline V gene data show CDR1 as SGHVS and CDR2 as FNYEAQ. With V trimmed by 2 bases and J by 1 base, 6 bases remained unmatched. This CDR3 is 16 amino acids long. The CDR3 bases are TGTGCCAGCAGCTTATCCAGCGGGGTTGGCACAGATACGCAGTATTTT. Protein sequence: CASSLSSGVGTDTQYF.

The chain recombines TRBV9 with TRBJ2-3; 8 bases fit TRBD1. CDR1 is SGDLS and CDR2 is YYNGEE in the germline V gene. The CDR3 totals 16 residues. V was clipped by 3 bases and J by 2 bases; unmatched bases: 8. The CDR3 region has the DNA TGTGCCAGCAGCGCGTGGACAGGGACCAACACAGATACGCAGTATTTT. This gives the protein CASSAWTGTNTDTQYF.

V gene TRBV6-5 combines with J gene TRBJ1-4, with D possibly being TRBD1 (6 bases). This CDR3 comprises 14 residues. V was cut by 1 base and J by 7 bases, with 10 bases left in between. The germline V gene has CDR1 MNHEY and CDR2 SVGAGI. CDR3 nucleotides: TGTGCCAGCAGTTACTATAGGGGGAGTGAAAAACTGTTTTTT. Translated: CASSYYRGSEKLFF.

The CDR3 protein is CASSSSTGSEQFF. For the CDR3, the DNA is TGTGCCAGCAGTTCCTCTACCGGTAGTGAGCAGTTCTTC. The V and J genes are TRBV12-3 or TRBV12-4 and TRBJ2-1; D gene ambiguous. V was pared by 4 bases and J by 9 bases, with 13 bases between. The CDR3 has 13 amino acids.

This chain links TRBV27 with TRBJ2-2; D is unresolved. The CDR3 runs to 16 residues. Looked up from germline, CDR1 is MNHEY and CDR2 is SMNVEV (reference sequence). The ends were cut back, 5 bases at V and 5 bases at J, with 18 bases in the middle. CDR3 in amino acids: CASSPQALRVTGELFF. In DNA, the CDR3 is TGTGCCAGCAGTCCCCAAGCCTTACGAGTAACCGGGGAGCTGTTTTTT.

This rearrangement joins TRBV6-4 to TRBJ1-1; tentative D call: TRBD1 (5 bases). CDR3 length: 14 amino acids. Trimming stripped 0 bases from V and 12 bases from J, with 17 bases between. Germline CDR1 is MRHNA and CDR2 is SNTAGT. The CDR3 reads CASSDSPTATVTFF. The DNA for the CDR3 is TGTGCCAGCAGTGACTCCCCGACAGCCACTGTGACTTTCTTT.

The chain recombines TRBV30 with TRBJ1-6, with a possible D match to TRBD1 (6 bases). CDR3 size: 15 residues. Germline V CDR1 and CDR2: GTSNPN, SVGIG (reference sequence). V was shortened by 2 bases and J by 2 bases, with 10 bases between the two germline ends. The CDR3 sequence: CAWSLGGPYNSPLHF. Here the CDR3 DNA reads TGTGCCTGGAGTTTGGGGGGGCCCTATAATTCACCCCTCCACTTT.

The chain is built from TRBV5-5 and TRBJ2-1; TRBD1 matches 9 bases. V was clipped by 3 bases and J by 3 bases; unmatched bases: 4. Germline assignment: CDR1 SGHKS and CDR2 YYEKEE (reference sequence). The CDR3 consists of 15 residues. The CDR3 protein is CASSSGQGYYNEQFF. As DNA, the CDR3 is TGTGCCAGCAGCTCCGGACAGGGGTACTACAATGAGCAGTTCTTC.

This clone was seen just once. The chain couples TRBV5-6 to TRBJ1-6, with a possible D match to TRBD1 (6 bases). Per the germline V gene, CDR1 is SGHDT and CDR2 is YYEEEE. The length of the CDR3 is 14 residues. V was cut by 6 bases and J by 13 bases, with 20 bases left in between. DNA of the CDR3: TGTGCCAGCAACTCACAGGGTAGAGTAGGGCCCCTCCACTTT. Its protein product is CASNSQGRVGPLHF.

This CDR3 reads CASSYSRASSYNEQFF. The CDR3 DNA sequence: TGTGCCAGCAGTTACTCGCGAGCGAGCTCCTACAATGAGCAGTTCTTC. This chain links TRBV6-5 with TRBJ2-1; D gene unclear. Per germline, CDR1 MNHEY and CDR2 SVGAGI. This CDR3 is built from 16 residues. Trimming left V 0 bases short and J 0 bases short, with 9 bases between.

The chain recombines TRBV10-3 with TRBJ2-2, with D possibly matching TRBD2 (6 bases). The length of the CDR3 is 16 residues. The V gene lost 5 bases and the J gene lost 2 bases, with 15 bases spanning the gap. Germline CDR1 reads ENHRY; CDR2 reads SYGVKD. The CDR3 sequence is CAISSLWRENTGELFF. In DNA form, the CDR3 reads TGTGCCATCAGTTCGCTTTGGCGGGAAAACACCGGGGAGCTGTTTTTT.

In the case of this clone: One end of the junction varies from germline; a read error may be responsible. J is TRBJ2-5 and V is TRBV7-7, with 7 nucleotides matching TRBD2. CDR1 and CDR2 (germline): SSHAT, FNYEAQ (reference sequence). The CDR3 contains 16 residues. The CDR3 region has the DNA TGTGCTAGCAGCTCAGGGCGACTAGCCGCACAAGAGACCCAGTACTTC. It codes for CASSSGRLAAQETQYF.

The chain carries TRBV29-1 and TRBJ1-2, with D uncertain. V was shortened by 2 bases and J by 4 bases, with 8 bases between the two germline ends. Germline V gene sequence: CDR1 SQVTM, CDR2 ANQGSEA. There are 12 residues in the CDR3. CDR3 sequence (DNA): TGCAGCGTTGAATTTGAGGTCTATGGCTACACCTTC. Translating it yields CSVEFEVYGYTF.

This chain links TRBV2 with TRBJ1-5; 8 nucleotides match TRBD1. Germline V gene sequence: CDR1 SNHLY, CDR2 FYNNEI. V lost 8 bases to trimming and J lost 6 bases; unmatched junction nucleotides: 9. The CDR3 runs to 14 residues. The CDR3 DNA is TGTGCCAGCCAATCGGGCAGGGGGCTTCAGCCCCAGCATTTT. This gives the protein CASQSGRGLQPQHF. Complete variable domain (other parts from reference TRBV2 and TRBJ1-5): EPEVTQTPSHQVTQMGQEVILRCVPISNHLYFYWYRQILGQKVEFLVSFYNNEISEKSEIFDDQFSVERPDGSNFTLKIRSTKLEDSAMYFCASQSGRGLQPQHFGDGTRLSIL.

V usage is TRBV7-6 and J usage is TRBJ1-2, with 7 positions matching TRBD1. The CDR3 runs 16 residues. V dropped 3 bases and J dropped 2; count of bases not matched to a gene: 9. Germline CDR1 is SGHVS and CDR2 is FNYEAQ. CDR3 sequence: CASSLSLDRPNYGYTF. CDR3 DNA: TGTGCCAGCAGCTTGTCATTGGACAGGCCAAACTATGGCTACACCTTC.

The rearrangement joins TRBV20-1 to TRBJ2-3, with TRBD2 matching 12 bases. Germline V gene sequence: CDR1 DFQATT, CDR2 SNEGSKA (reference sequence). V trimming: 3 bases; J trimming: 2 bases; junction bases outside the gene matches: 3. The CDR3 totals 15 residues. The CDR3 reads CSASTSGGYTDTQYF. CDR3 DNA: TGCAGTGCTAGTACTAGCGGGGGGTACACAGATACGCAGTATTTT.

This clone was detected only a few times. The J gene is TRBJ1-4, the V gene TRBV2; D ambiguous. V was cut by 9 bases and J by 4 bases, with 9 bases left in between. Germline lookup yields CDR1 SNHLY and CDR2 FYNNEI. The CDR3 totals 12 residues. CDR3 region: CASSSNNEKLFF. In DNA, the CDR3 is TGTGCCAGTAGCTCCAATAATGAAAAACTGTTTTTT.

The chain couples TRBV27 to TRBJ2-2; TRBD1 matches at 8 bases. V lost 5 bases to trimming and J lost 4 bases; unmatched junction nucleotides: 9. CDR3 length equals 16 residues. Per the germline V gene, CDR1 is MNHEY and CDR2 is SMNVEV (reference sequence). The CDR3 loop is CASSLRTGMVTGELFF. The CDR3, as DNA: TGTGCCAGCAGTCTTCGGACAGGGATGGTCACCGGGGAGCTGTTTTTT.

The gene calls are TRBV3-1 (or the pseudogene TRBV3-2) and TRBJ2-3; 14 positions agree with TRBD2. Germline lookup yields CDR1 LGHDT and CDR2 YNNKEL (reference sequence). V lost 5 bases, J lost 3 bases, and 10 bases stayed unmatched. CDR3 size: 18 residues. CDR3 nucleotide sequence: TGTGCCAGCAGCACAGGGACTAGCGGGGGCCGGAGGACAGATACGCAGTATTTT. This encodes CASSTGTSGGRRTDTQYF.